One and the same sample provided the 23 T cell receptor beta chains below, sequenced in a study of T-cell reconstitution after alpha-beta-depleted transplantation in children. Unique molecular identifiers were incorporated during preparation of the TCRbeta library. TCRdb recomputed calls from the PCR reads with MiXCR, one row per CDR3 protein. The sample yields about 1,000,000 distinct CDR3 sequences, roughly 29% seen once. Source: PBMCs, mostly from graft donor cells, taken 360 days after TCRalphabeta/CD19-depleted stem cell transplant. These receptors originate from a boy less than two years old who had a stem cell transplant for SCID, so the T cells may come from the graft donor.

This clonotype appeared a single time. The chain has TRBV6-1 and TRBJ1-1; 9 positions agree with TRBD1. The V and J ends lost 6 bases and 5 bases, in that order; junction bases with no gene match: 7. Germline loops: CDR1 MNHNS, CDR2 SASEGT. The CDR3 contains 14 residues. In DNA, the CDR3 is TGTGCCAGCAGCCAACAGGGGGCGCTTACTGAAGCTTTCTTT. The encoded protein is CASSQQGALTEAFF.

This clonotype was detected a few times. This chain connects TRBV12-3 or TRBV12-4 to TRBJ1-2, with 8 bases that match TRBD1. This CDR3 is built from 15 residues. V was clipped by 5 bases and J by 7 bases; unmatched bases: 12. CDR3 sequence (DNA): TGTGCCAGCAGTCCCTCATTCCAGGGGGCGGCTGGCTACACCTTC. Translating it yields CASSPSFQGAAGYTF.

This clonotype has just a few counts. This chain uses TRBV3-1 with TRBJ1-2, with D unresolved. V dropped 8 bases and J dropped 6 bases, with 34 bases sitting between them. Germline V lookup: CDR1 LGHDT, CDR2 YNNKEL (reference sequence). The CDR3 consists of 19 residues. The CDR3 DNA is TGTGCCAGCCGCGGAATCCCGGCAGAGGGCCAAACCCAGCTTCATGGCTACACCTTC. Its translation is CASRGIPAEGQTQLHGYTF.

The chain links TRBV2 to TRBJ2-2; no firm D call. Germline values: CDR1 SNHLY, CDR2 FYNNEI. V was shortened by 3 bases and J by 6 bases, with 11 bases between the two germline ends. CDR3 length: 14 residues. The DNA for the CDR3 is TGTGCCAGCAGTGATCTAGAAGGCGCCGGGGAGCTGTTTTTT. This encodes CASSDLEGAGELFF.

The V and J genes are TRBV27 and TRBJ2-7; no clear D gene. The germline CDR1 and CDR2 sequences are MNHEY and SMNVEV (reference sequence). V was trimmed by 3 bases and J by 0 bases, leaving 15 bases between them. The CDR3 consists of 16 residues. The CDR3 bases are TGTGCCAGCAGTTTTAGTTTGGGCACCTCCTCCTACGAGCAGTACTTC. Translation gives CASSFSLGTSSYEQYF.

The chain links TRBV12-3 or TRBV12-4 to TRBJ2-1, with D possibly TRBD2 on 5 matching bases. This CDR3 is built from 16 residues. V was clipped by 5 bases and J by 12 bases, with 26 bases between them. CDR3 region: CASSPQEGRQNSGQFF. In nucleotides, the CDR3 is TGTGCCAGCAGTCCCCAAGAGGGCCGACAAAACTCGGGGCAGTTCTTC.

This clonotype appeared a few times. The gene calls are TRBV20-1 and TRBJ1-5, with 10 bases that match TRBD1. The germline gives CDR1 DFQATT, CDR2 SNEGSKA (reference sequence). The CDR3 runs to 17 residues. V lost 6 bases, J lost 1 base, and 12 bases stayed unmatched. CDR3 coding DNA: TGCAGTGCCACCGGGACAGGGGTTTTCGGGAGCAATCAGCCCCAGCATTTT. Translating gives CSATGTGVFGSNQPQHF.

This clonotype was counted between two and nine times. The V gene is TRBV5-1, the J gene TRBJ2-1; D is uncertain. This CDR3 contains 15 residues. Germline CDR1 reads SGHRS; CDR2 reads YFSETQ. Trimming left V 0 bases short and J 1 base short, with 8 bases between. The CDR3, as DNA: TGCGCCAGCAGCTTGGTCTTAGGTTCCTACAATGAGCAGTTCTTC. Its protein is CASSLVLGSYNEQFF.

The chain employs TRBV12-3 or TRBV12-4 and TRBJ1-6, with D possibly matching TRBD1 (5 bases). This CDR3 is built from 18 residues. The ends were cut back, 2 bases at V and 6 bases at J, with 20 bases in the middle. The CDR3 nucleotides are TGTGCCAGCAGTTTAATAGGGGCGCGATGGAGGGGTAATTCACCCCTCCACTTT. This encodes CASSLIGARWRGNSPLHF.

The CDR3 sequence: CASSPKTRLLSGANVLTF. DNA for the CDR3: TGTGCCAGCAGCCCCAAGACTCGACTCCTCTCTGGGGCCAACGTCCTGACTTTC. V gene TRBV7-8 combines with J gene TRBJ2-6, with D uncertain. The V gene lost 5 bases and the J gene lost 0 bases, with 17 bases spanning the gap. This CDR3 spans 18 amino acids. Per germline, CDR1 SGHVS and CDR2 FQNEAQ. Drawing the rest from reference TRBV7-8 and TRBJ2-6, the complete variable domain is GAGVSQSPRYKVAKRGQDVALRCDPISGHVSLFWYQQALGQGPEFLTYFQNEAQLDKSGLPSDRFFAERPEGSVSTLKIQRTQQEDSAVYLCASSPKTRLLSGANVLTFGAGSRLTVL.

The genes are TRBV20-1 and TRBJ2-3, with a possible D match to TRBD1 (5 bases). CDR1 DFQATT and CDR2 SNEGSKA come from the germline V gene (reference sequence). This CDR3 contains 14 residues. The germline V and J ends were trimmed by 2 bases and 7 bases, with 16 bases remaining between them. The CDR3 coding sequence is TGCAGTGCTAGAACACTACAGGTGGTAAATACGCAGTATTTT. As protein: CSARTLQVVNTQYF.

This clonotype appeared a few times. The chain links TRBV5-4 to TRBJ1-1, with D possibly being TRBD1 (5 bases). This CDR3 comprises 15 residues. CDR1 and CDR2 (germline): SGHNT, YYREEE (reference sequence). The ends were cut back, 1 base at V and 2 bases at J, with 12 bases in the middle. The CDR3 DNA reads TGTGCCAGCAGCTTGAACGGCAGGGATAACACTGAAGCTTTCTTT. It encodes CASSLNGRDNTEAFF.

The rearrangement links TRBV2 to TRBJ2-7; TRBD2 agrees at 12 bases. CDR1 and CDR2 from the germline V gene are SNHLY and FYNNEI. J was trimmed by 3 bases and V by 6 bases; bases with no gene match: 3. The CDR3 consists of 14 residues. CDR3 amino acids: CASRPGLAGYEQYF. DNA for the CDR3: TGTGCCAGCAGGCCGGGACTAGCGGGCTACGAGCAGTACTTC.

Many counts were recorded for this clonotype. The rearrangement uses TRBV20-1 and TRBJ2-2; no definite D call. This CDR3 contains 12 residues. The ends were cut back, 3 bases at V and 6 bases at J, with 8 bases in the middle. Looked up from germline, CDR1 is DFQATT and CDR2 is SNEGSKA (reference sequence). The DNA for the CDR3 is TGCAGTGCTAGTCTAGGGTCCGGGGAGCTGTTTTTT. Encoded protein: CSASLGSGELFF.

This clonotype was detected only a few times. The rearrangement uses TRBV27 and TRBJ2-7; the match to TRBD1 covers 8 bases. CDR3 length: 16 residues. Trimming took 2 bases from V and 7 from J; bases not matched to a gene: 13. Germline CDR1 and CDR2: MNHEY and SMNVEV (reference sequence). The CDR3 nucleotides are TGTGCCAGCAGTTTAGAAGGGGCAGGGGGCTTGGAGGAGCAGTACTTC. Protein product: CASSLEGAGGLEEQYF.

This sequence joins TRBV4-2 and TRBJ2-7; the D gene is possibly TRBD1 (7 bases). The CDR3 covers 17 residues. V was pared by 1 base and J by 2 bases, with 18 bases between. In germline, CDR1 is LGHNA, CDR2 YNFKEQ. The CDR3: CASSQVIVRDSTYEQYF. CDR3 nucleotides: TGTGCCAGCAGCCAAGTGATCGTGCGGGACAGTACCTACGAGCAGTACTTC.

V usage is TRBV20-1 and J usage is TRBJ2-7; D is perhaps TRBD2 (5 bases). This CDR3 contains 12 residues. CDR1 and CDR2 (germline): DFQATT, SNEGSKA (reference sequence). Trimming stripped 5 bases from V and 7 bases from J, with 15 bases between. The CDR3 DNA sequence: TGCAGTGCTTCGGCGGGCGCTTGGGAGCAGTACTTC. The encoded protein is CSASAGAWEQYF.

The chain uses TRBV6-5 and TRBJ2-2; 7 positions agree with TRBD1. Germline lookup yields CDR1 MNHEY and CDR2 SVGAGI. The CDR3 has 16 amino acids. The V and J ends lost 1 base and 2 bases, in that order; junction bases with no gene match: 4. The CDR3 bases are TGTGCCAGCAGTTACTATGGACAGGAAAACACCGGGGAGCTGTTTTTT. Protein sequence: CASSYYGQENTGELFF.

The rearrangement joins TRBV5-1 to TRBJ2-3, with 7 bases that match TRBD1. The CDR3 runs 14 residues. Trimming cost V 4 bases and J 2 bases; bases outside gene matches: 4. Germline-derived CDR1 and CDR2 are SGHRS and YFSETQ. CDR3 sequence: CASSTGAHTDTQYF. The CDR3 DNA reads as TGCGCCAGCAGCACAGGGGCGCACACAGATACGCAGTATTTT.

This CDR3 is CASSPWTGLNYGYTF. CDR3 bases: TGTGCCAGTAGTCCTTGGACAGGTCTTAACTATGGCTACACCTTC. The rearrangement uses TRBV19 and TRBJ1-2; 7 bases line up with TRBD1. With V trimmed by 5 bases and J by 1 base, 7 bases remained unmatched. This CDR3 region has 15 residues. The germline CDR1 and CDR2 sequences are LNHDA and SQIVND (reference sequence). The entire variable domain, with the rest obtained from reference TRBV19 and TRBJ1-2, is as follows: DGGITQSPKYLFRKEGQNVTLSCEQNLNHDAMYWYRQDPGQGLRLIYYSQIVNDFQKGDIAEGYSVSREKKESFPLTVTSAQKNPTAFYLCASSPWTGLNYGYTFGSGTRLTVV.

This clonotype was counted only a few times. This chain uses TRBV7-3 with TRBJ2-1; D is ambiguous. Germline-derived CDR1 and CDR2 are SGHTA and FQGTGA. V lost 5 bases and J lost 5, with 10 bases in between. This CDR3 contains 13 residues. The CDR3, as DNA: TGTGCCAGCAGCCCCCGGCCGGACAATGAGCAGTTCTTC. Translated: CASSPRPDNEQFF. The entire variable domain, with the rest obtained from reference TRBV7-3 and TRBJ2-1, is as follows: GAGVSQTPSNKVTEKGKYVELRCDPISGHTALYWYRQSLGQGPEFLIYFQGTGAADDSGLPNDRFFAVRPEGSVSTLKIQRTERGDSAVYLCASSPRPDNEQFFGPGTRLTVL.

In its sample, this clonotype was seen a few times. This rearrangement joins TRBV12-3 or TRBV12-4 to TRBJ2-1, with TRBD2 matching 9 bases. Losses at the gene ends were 5 bases for V and 4 bases for J; bases not matched to a gene: 9. The CDR3 contains 16 residues. The CDR3 sequence is CASSRTPSGGYNEQFF. The DNA for the CDR3 is TGTGCCAGCAGTAGGACTCCCAGCGGGGGGTACAATGAGCAGTTCTTC.

This clonotype was seen more than once but under ten times. The rearrangement joins TRBV20-1 to TRBJ1-6, with 9 positions matching TRBD1. Germline CDR1 is DFQATT and CDR2 is SNEGSKA (reference sequence). Unmatched junction bases numbered 3, after V lost 7 bases and J lost 8 bases. The CDR3 loop spans 12 amino acids. CDR3 coding DNA: TGCAGTGTACAGGGGGCAGATTCACCCCTCCACTTT. It encodes CSVQGADSPLHF.